This section outlines one T cell receptor (beta chain) sequence together with its context. This entry is derived from a study of shared clonotypes between healthy human individuals. Data came from immunoSEQ multiplex PCR; TCRdb stores just in-frame clones and leaves some out. The table has 730,000 or so clones, approximately 79% seen once; the top ten hold less than 2%. After removal of 4 bases from V and 5 bases from J, the junction contained 8 bases not matched to a gene. The CDR3 consists of 15 residues. Germline CDR1 MDHEN, CDR2 SYDVKM. The V and J genes are TRBV28 and TRBJ1-2; 9 positions agree with TRBD1. This receptor was obtained from a woman aged 25 to 45 in good health. The sample taken for sequencing was memory CD4+ T cells sorted from blood. The subset was: CD45RA-negative fraction. This CDR3 reads CASSSTGGISYGYTF. The DNA of the CDR3 is TGTGCCAGCAGTTCCACAGGGGGCATTTCTTATGGCTACACCTTC.